The clone carrying this TCR beta chain was recorded many times. What it binds is not known. TCR beta libraries were built with iRepertoire HTBI primers and Arm-PCR of CDR3 regions. Original processing methods: The study identified roughly 59 TRBV and 13 to 15 TRBJ segments across samples. One entry per CDR3 protein results from TCRdb running MiXCR on the multiplex PCR reads. These V and J calls are TCRdb output, not the study's own analysis. In the table there are around 480,000 distinct CDR3 sequences, about 16% of which are singletons. The data derive from a study of regulatory T cells in long-lasting Graves disease. Study-wide findings and caveats: The number of shared public clonotypes was higher in persistent patients (more than 2,500) than new patients (966). Persistent disease preferred TRBV28, TRBJ1-2 and TRBJ2-5.

Germline CDR1 is KGHSH and CDR2 is LQKENI. The CDR3 runs 15 residues. Trimming took 2 bases from V and 1 from J, leaving 12 bases between them. As for time point: newly diagnosed GD, antithyroid drugs for less than 3 months. Scientists built the TCR library using RNA that was extracted from PBMCs. This sample was shared with a second study, whose subject was T cells in Graves' hyperthyroidism and ophthalmopathy. Per that study: The hyperthyroidism was newly diagnosed and had lasted under 2 months; the patients were aged 18 to 65.

The sample here was peripheral blood mononuclear cells (PBMCs), taken at new diagnosis, from a patient treated with antithyroid drugs. The receptor comes from a woman in her forties or fifties with Graves disease. V gene TRBV18 combines with J gene TRBJ2-7, with D tentatively TRBD2 (7 bases). CDR3 residues: CASSPKGGGSYEQYF. CDR3 nucleotide sequence: TGTGCCAGCTCACCAAAAGGGGGAGGGTCCTACGAGCAGTACTTC.